The 3 T cell receptor beta chains presented below share a single source sample, sequenced in a study of type 1 and type 2 diabetes patients. The PCR template was genomic DNA. A primer set of 30 forward and 13 reverse primers amplified the CDR3. TCRdb itself ran the multiplex PCR reads through MiXCR, one entry per CDR3 protein. Of about 270,000 distinct CDR3 sequences detected, more than 45% appear once; the ten largest clones hold around 13%. Sequenced sample: peripheral blood mononuclear cells (PBMCs). The origin of the receptors is a young man with type 2 diabetes.

This clonotype came up a few times. The rearrangement joins TRBV19 to TRBJ2-6; tentative D call: TRBD2 (7 bases). The CDR3 is made up of 15 amino acids. Per the germline V gene, CDR1 is LNHDA and CDR2 is SQIVND (reference sequence). V was pared by 10 bases and J by 2 bases, with 15 bases between. CDR3 in DNA: TGTGCCACTAGAAGGGGGGGGCCTGGGGCCAACGTCCTGACTTTC. As protein: CATRRGGPGANVLTF.

The chain combines TRBV12-3 or TRBV12-4 with TRBJ2-3; 9 bases are a match to TRBD2. V dropped 6 bases and J dropped 0; count of bases not matched to a gene: 13. The CDR3 has 18 residues. The DNA of the CDR3 is TGTGCCAGCAGCCTGCGGTCTAGCGGGATCTCTAGCACAGATACGCAGTATTTT. This gives the protein CASSLRSSGISSTDTQYF.

This clonotype was found a few times. CDR3 sequence reads: CASEPQAIRNQPQHF. CDR3 bases: TGTGCCAGTGAACCACAGGCGATTCGGAATCAGCCCCAGCATTTT. The V and J genes are TRBV19 and TRBJ1-5; D may be TRBD1 (5 bases). Trimming removed 8 bases at V and 4 bases at J, with 18 bases between. The CDR3 is made up of 15 amino acids. CDR1 is LNHDA and CDR2 is SQIVND in the germline V gene (reference sequence).